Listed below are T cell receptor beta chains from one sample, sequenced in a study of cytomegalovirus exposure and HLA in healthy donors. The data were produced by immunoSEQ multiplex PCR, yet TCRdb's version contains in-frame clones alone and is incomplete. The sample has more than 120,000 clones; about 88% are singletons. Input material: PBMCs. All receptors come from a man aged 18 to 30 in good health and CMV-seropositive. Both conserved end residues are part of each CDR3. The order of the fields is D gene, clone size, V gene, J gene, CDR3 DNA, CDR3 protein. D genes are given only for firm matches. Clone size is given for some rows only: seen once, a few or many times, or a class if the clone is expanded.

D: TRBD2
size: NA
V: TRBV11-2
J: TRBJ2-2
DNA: TGTGCCAGCAGCTCGACTAGCGGGAGGGATTACACCGGGGAGCTGTTTTTT
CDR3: CASSSTSGRDYTGELFF

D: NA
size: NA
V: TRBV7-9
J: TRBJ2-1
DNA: TGTGCCAGCATTGGGAGAGCGAATGAGCAGTTCTTC
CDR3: CASIGRANEQFF

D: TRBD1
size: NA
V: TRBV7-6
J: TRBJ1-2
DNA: TGTGCCAGCAGCCAGAGATCACTTACAGGGGCGGGTGTCTACACCTTC
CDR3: CASSQRSLTGAGVYTF

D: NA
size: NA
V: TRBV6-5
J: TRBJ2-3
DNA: TGTGCCAGCAGTTACGGGGGGTCGAGGGATACGCAGTATTTT
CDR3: CASSYGGSRDTQYF

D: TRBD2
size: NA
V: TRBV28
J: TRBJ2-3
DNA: TGTGCCAGCAGTGGAAATAGCGGGAGGGCGTCAGATACGCAGTATTTT
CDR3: CASSGNSGRASDTQYF

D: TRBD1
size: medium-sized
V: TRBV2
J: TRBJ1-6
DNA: TGTGCCAGCAGAGGGACAGGGCGAGGCTCCTATAATTCACCCCTCCACTTT
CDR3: CASRGTGRGSYNSPLHF

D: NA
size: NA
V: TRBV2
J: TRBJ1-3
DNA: TGTGCCAGCAGCCGCGCGGGAAACACCATATATTTT
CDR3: CASSRAGNTIYF

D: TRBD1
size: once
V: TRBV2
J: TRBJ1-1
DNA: TGTGCCAGCAGAGCAGGACAGGGTCCTGAAGCTTTCTTT
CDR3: CASRAGQGPEAFF

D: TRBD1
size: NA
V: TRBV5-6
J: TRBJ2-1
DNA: TGTGCCAGCAGCTTGGGACAGGGATACAATGAGCAGTTCTTC
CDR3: CASSLGQGYNEQFF

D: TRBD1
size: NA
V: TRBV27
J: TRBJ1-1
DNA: TGTGCCAGCAGTTGGGGACAGGGGTTCACTGAAGCTTTCTTT
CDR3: CASSWGQGFTEAFF